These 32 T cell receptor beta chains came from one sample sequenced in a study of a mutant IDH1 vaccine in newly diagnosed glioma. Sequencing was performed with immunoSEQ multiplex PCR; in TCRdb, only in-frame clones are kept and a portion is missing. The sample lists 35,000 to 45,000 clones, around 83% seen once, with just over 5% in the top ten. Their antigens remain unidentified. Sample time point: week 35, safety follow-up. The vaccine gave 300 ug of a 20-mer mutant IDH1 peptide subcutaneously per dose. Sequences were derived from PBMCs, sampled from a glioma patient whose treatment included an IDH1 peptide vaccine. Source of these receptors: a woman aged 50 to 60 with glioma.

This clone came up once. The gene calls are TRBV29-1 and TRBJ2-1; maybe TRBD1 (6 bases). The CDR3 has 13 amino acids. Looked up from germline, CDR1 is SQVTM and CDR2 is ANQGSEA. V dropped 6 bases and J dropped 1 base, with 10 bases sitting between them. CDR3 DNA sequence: TGCAGCGTCGCAACAGGGTCCTACAATGAGCAGTTCTTC. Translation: CSVATGSYNEQFF.

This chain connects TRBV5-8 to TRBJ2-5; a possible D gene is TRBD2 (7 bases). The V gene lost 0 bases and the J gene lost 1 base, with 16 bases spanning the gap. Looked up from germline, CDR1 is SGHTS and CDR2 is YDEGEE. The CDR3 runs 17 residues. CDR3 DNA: TGTGCCAGCAGCTTGGGAGTGGGGCGGGGGCGCCAAGAGACCCAGTACTTC. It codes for CASSLGVGRGRQETQYF.

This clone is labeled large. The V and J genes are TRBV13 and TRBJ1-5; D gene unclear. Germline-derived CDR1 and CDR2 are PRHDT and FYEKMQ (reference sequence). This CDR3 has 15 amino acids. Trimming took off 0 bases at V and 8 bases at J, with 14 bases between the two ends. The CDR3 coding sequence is TGTGCCAGCAGCTTAGGCGGCAGGAAAGCAAAGCCCCAGCATTTT. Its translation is CASSLGGRKAKPQHF.

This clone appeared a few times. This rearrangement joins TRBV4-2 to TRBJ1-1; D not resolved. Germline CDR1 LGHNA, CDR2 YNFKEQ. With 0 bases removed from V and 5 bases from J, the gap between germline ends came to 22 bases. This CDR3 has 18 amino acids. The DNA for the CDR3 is TGTGCCAGCAGCCAAGATCTATTCAGGTCCTCAAACGGGACTGAAGCTTTCTTT. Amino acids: CASSQDLFRSSNGTEAFF.

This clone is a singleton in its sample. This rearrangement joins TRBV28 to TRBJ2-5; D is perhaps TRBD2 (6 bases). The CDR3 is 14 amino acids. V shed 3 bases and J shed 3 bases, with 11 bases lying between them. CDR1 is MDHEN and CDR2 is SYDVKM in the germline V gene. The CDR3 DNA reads TGTGCCAGCAGTTTCTCAGGCGGGAAAGAGACCCAGTACTTC. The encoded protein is CASSFSGGKETQYF. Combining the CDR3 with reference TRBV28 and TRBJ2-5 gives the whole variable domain DVKVTQSSRYLVKRTGEKVFLECVQDMDHENMFWYRQDPGLGLRLIYFSYDVKMKEKGDIPEGYSVSREKKERFSLILESASTNQTSMYLCASSFSGGKETQYFGPGTRLLVL.

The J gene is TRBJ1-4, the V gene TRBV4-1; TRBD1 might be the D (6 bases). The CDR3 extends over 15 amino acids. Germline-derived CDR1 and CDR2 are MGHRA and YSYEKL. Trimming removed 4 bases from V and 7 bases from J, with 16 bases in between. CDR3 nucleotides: TGCGCCAGCAGCCGCGGACAGAGTGAAAGTGAAAAACTGTTTTTT. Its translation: CASSRGQSESEKLFF.

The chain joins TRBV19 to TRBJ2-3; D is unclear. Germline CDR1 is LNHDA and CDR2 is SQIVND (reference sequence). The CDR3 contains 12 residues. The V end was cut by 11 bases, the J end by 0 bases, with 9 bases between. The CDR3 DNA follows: TGTGCCTCGTCGGCTAGCACAGATACGCAGTATTTT. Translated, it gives CASSASTDTQYF.

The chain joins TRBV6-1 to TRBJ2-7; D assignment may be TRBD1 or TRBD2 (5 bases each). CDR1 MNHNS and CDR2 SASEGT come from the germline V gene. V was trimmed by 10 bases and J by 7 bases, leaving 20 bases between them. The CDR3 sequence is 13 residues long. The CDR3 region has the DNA TGTGCCACCTTTGGGGACCGAAGGGCTGAGCAGTACTTC. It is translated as CATFGDRRAEQYF.

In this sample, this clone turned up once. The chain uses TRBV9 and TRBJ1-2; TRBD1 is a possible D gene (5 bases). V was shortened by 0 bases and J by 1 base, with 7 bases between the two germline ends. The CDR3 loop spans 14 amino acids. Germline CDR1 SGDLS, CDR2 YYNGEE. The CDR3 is CASSVGGGNYGYTF. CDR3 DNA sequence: TGTGCCAGCAGCGTAGGGGGGGGTAACTATGGCTACACCTTC.

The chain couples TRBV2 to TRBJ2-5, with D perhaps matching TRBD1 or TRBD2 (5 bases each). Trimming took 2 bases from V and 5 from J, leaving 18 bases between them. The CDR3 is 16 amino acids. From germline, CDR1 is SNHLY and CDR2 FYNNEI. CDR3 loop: CASSELGPPEVETQYF. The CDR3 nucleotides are TGTGCCAGCAGTGAACTGGGACCCCCGGAGGTGGAGACCCAGTACTTC.

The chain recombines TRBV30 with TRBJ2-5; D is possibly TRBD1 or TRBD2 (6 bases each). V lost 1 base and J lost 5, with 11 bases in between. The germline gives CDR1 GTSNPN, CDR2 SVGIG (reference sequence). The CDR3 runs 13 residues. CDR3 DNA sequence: TGTGCCTGGAGTGGTCCGGGGGCTGAGACCCAGTACTTC. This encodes CAWSGPGAETQYF.

CDR3 sequence (DNA): TGTGCCAGCAGTTTATTTGGCCCGGACAGGGAGCAATCACGGCCCCAGCATTTT. Amino acid sequence: CASSLFGPDREQSRPQHF. The gene calls are TRBV27 and TRBJ1-5, with TRBD1 matching over 8 bases. CDR3 length: 18 residues. Germline V gene data show CDR1 as MNHEY and CDR2 as SMNVEV (reference sequence). J lost 9 bases, V lost 1 base, and 17 bases had no gene match.

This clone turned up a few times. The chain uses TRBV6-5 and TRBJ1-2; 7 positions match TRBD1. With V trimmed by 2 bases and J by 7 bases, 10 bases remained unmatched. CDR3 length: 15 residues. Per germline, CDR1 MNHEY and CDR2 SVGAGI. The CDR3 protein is CASSYGGGWVSGYTF. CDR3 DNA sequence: TGTGCCAGCAGTTACGGAGGGGGCTGGGTGTCTGGCTACACCTTC.

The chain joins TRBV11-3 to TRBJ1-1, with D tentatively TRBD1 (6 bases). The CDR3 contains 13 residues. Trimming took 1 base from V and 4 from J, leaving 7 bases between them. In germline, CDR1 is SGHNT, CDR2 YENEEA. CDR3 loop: CASSLGRGTEAFF. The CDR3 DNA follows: TGTGCCAGCAGCTTAGGCAGGGGCACTGAAGCTTTCTTT. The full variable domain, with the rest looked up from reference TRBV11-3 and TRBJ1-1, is EAGVVQSPRYKIIEKKQPVAFWCNPISGHNTLYWYLQNLGQGPELLIRYENEEAVDDSQLPKDRFSAERLKGVDSTLKIQPAELGDSAVYLCASSLGRGTEAFFGQGTRLTVV.

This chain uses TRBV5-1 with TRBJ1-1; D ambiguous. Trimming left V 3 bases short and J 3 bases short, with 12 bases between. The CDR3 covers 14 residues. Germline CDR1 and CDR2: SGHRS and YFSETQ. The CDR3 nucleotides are TGCGCCAGCAGCTCCGCAGGCGGATACACTGAAGCTTTCTTT. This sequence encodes CASSSAGGYTEAFF.

The CDR3 is CASSLPGVQTQYF. CDR3 coding DNA: TGTGCCAGCAGCCTACCCGGGGTACAGACCCAGTACTTC. The chain combines TRBV6-1 with TRBJ2-5; tentatively, D is TRBD2 (5 bases). The V and J ends lost 6 bases and 6 bases respectively, with 14 bases between them. The CDR3 is 13 residues long. Germline V gene data show CDR1 as MNHNS and CDR2 as SASEGT.

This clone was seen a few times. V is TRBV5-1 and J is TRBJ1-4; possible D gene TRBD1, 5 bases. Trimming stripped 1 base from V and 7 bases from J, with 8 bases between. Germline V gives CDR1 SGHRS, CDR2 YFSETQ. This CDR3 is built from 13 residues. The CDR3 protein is CASSLRGSEKLFF. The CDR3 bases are TGCGCCAGCAGCTTGCGGGGGAGTGAAAAACTGTTTTTT.

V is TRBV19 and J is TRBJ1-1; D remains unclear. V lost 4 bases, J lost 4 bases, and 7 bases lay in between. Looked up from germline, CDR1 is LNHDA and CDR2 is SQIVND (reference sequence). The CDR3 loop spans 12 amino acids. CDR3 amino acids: CASSKPGTEAFF. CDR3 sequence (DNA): TGTGCCAGTAGTAAGCCGGGCACTGAAGCTTTCTTT.

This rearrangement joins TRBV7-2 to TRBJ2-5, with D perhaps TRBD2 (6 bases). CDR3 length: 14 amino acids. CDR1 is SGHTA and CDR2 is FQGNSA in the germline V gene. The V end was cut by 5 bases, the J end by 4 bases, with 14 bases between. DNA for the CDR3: TGTGCCAGCAGCCCAGGGACTTTAGGAGAGACCCAGTACTTC. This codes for CASSPGTLGETQYF.

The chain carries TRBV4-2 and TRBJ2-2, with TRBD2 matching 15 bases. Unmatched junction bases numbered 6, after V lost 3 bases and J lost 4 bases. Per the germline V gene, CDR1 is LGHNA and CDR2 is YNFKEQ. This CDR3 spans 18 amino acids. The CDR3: CASSQRTSGGAVTGELFF. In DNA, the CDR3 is TGTGCCAGCAGCCAGAGGACTAGCGGGGGGGCTGTCACCGGGGAGCTGTTTTTT.

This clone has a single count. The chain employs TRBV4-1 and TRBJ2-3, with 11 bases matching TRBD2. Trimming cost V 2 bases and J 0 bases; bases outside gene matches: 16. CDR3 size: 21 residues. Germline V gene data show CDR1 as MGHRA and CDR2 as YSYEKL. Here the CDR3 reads CASSQFPLAGGSSASTDTQYF. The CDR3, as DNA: TGCGCCAGCAGCCAATTCCCCCTAGCGGGGGGTTCCAGTGCTAGCACAGATACGCAGTATTTT.

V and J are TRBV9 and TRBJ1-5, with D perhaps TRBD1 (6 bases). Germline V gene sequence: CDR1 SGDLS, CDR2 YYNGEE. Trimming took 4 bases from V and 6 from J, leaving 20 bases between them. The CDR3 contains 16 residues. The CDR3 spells CASSTSPEGGGQPQHF. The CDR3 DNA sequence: TGTGCCAGCAGCACAAGCCCCGAGGGGGGTGGTCAGCCCCAGCATTTT.

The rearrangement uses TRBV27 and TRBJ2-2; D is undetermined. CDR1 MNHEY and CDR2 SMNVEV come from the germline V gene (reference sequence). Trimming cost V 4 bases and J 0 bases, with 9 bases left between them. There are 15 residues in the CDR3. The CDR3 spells CASSSAPTNTGELFF. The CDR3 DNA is TGTGCCAGCAGTTCGGCACCCACGAACACCGGGGAGCTGTTTTTT.

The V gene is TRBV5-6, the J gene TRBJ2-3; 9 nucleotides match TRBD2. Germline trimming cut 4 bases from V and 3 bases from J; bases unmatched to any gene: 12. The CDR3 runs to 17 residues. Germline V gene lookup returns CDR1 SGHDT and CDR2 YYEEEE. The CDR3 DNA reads TGTGCCAGCAGCCCAGGGACTAGCAAGGCTGGAACAGATACGCAGTATTTT. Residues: CASSPGTSKAGTDTQYF.

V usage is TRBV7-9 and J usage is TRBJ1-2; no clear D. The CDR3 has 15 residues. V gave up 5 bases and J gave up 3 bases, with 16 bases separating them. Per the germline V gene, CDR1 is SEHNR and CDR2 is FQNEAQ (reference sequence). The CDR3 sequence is CASSPRSPVDYGYTF. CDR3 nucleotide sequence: TGTGCCAGCAGCCCCCGGTCTCCAGTGGACTATGGCTACACCTTC. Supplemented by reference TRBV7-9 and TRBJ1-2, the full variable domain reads DTGVSQNPRHKITKRGQNVTFRCDPISEHNRLYWYRQTLGQGPEFLTYFQNEAQLEKSRLLSDRFSAERPKGSFSTLEIQRTEQGDSAMYLCASSPRSPVDYGYTFGSGTRLTVV.

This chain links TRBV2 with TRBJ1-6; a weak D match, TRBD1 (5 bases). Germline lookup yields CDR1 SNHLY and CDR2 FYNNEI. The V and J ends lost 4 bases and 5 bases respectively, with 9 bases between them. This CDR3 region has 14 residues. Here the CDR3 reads CASSGDGNNSPLHF. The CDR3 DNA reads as TGTGCCAGCAGTGGGGACGGGAATAATTCACCCCTCCACTTT.

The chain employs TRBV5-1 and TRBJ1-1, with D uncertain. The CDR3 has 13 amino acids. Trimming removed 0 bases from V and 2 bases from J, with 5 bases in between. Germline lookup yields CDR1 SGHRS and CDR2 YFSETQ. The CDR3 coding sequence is TGCGCCAGCAGCTTGGATGTTAACACTGAAGCTTTCTTT. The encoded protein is CASSLDVNTEAFF.

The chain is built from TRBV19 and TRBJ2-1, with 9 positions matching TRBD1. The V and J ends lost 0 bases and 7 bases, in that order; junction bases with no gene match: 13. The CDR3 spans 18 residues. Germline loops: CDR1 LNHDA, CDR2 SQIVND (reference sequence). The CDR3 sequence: CASSIDLSGTGLLNEQFF. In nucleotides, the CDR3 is TGTGCCAGTAGTATAGATCTATCAGGGACAGGGCTCTTGAATGAGCAGTTCTTC.

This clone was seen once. CDR3 in amino acids: CAWSLRGEQYF. The CDR3 bases are TGTGCCTGGAGTCTCCGGGGCGAGCAGTACTTC. This chain uses TRBV30 with TRBJ2-5, with D tentatively TRBD2 (5 bases). The J call may be wrong; the DNA end is better matched by TRBJ2-7. Looked up from germline, CDR1 is GTSNPN and CDR2 is SVGIG (reference sequence). The CDR3 sequence is 11 residues long.

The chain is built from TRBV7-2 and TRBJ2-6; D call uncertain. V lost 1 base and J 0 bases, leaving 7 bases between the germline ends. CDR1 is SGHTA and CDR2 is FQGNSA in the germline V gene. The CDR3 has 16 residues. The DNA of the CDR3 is TGTGCCAGCAGCTTAGGTCCGGCCTCTGGGGCCAACGTCCTGACTTTC. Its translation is CASSLGPASGANVLTF. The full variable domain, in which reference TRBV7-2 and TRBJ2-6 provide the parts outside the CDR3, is GAGVSQSPSNKVTEKGKDVELRCDPISGHTALYWYRQSLGQGLEFLIYFQGNSAPDKSGLPSDRFSAERTGGSVSTLTIQRTQQEDSAVYLCASSLGPASGANVLTFGAGSRLTVL.

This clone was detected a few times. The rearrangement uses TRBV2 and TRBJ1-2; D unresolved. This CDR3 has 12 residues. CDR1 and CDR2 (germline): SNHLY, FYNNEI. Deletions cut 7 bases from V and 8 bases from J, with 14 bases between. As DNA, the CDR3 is TGTGCCAGCAAATCCGGGGAAGAGGGCTACACCTTC. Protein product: CASKSGEEGYTF.

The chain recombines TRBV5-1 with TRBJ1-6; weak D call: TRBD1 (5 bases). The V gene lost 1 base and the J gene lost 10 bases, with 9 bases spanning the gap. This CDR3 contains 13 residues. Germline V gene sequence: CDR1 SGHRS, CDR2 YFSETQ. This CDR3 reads CASSLMGESPLHF. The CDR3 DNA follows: TGCGCCAGCAGCTTGATGGGGGAATCACCCCTCCACTTT.